This T cell receptor (beta chain) originates from a study of Ad26.COV2.S vaccination and SARS-CoV-2 variants. This CDR3 is 14 amino acids long. Germline CDR1 reads LNHDA; CDR2 reads SQIVND (reference sequence). V lost 3 bases and J lost 10; bases outside the gene matches: 7. Sample treatment: roughly 19 received Ad26.COV2.S at low or high dose, single or two shots; roughly 5 received placebo; per-sample allocation not given. Specimen acquisition occurred on day 63 following the initial vaccine or placebo injection. The individual, an adult aged 18-55 years, was a donor in Boston. Some clones are missing from TCRdb's copy, which holds only in-frame ones; the method was immunoSEQ multiplex PCR. Of about 350,000 clones in the sample, roughly nine tenths were seen once. Study-level points and caveats: Similar non-spike TCR breadth was observed in recipients of vaccine and of placebo. Among vaccine recipients, spike-specific TCR breadth exceeded that of placebo recipients. Substantial breadth was reportedly displayed by spike-specific CD8+ and CD4+ T cell responses after vaccination.

As regards this clone: Its antigen remains unidentified.

This specimen consisted of peripheral blood, obtained in a trial of Ad26.COV2.S vaccine versus placebo. The TCR comes from a person between 18 and 65 years old who received the Ad26.COV2.S COVID-19 vaccine or a placebo. V gene TRBV19 combines with J gene TRBJ1-3; 9 positions agree with TRBD1. CDR3 amino acids: CASSIGQGYGTIYF. Here the CDR3 DNA reads TGTGCCAGTAGTATTGGACAGGGGTATGGAACCATATATTTT.